What follows are 9 T cell receptor beta chains derived from one specimen sequenced in a study of blood T cells in healthy people across ages. PCR was performed a second time for roughly 7 to 12 cycles using a sample-barcoded 5' primer and a J-beta primer mix. TCRdb itself ran the 5' RACE reads through MiXCR, one entry per CDR3 protein. The sample consists of 1,500,000 or so distinct CDR3 sequences, around 40% of them appearing once. Sequencing was done on a sample of blood. Source of these receptors: a woman younger than 35 in good health.

The chain couples TRBV20-1 to TRBJ2-1; no clear D. The CDR3 totals 15 residues. V was clipped by 3 bases and J by 0 bases, with 12 bases between them. Looked up from germline, CDR1 is DFQATT and CDR2 is SNEGSKA (reference sequence). CDR3 sequence reads: CSASFGWGSYNEQFF. As DNA, the CDR3 is TGCAGTGCTAGTTTTGGTTGGGGCTCCTACAATGAGCAGTTCTTC.

The count of this clonotype is one. The rearrangement links TRBV25-1 to TRBJ2-1; 8 positions agree with TRBD2. Germline CDR1 reads MGHDK; CDR2 reads SYGVNS. V was pared by 5 bases and J by 13 bases, with 16 bases of the junction left unmatched. The CDR3 sequence is 15 residues long. CDR3 bases: TGTGCCAGCAGTCCCTCGGGGGGGATAGGAGAGACCCAGTTCTTC. Translation: CASSPSGGIGETQFF.

J is TRBJ2-3 and V is TRBV20-1; 11 positions match TRBD1. The ends lost 5 bases at V and 6 bases at J; junction bases unmatched: 7. CDR1 is DFQATT, CDR2 SNEGSKA, per germline (reference sequence). The CDR3 consists of 14 residues. The CDR3 DNA is TGCAGTGCTGAGGACAGGGGGCATTTCGATACGCAGTATTTT. It is translated as CSAEDRGHFDTQYF.

This clonotype occurred many times. In DNA, the CDR3 is TGTGCCAGCAGACCCGGGACAGATGAAAAACTGTTTTTT. This translates into CASRPGTDEKLFF. The chain has TRBV27 and TRBJ1-4, with 7 bases lining up with TRBD1. J gave up 6 bases and V 6 bases, and 4 bases lay outside the gene matches. The germline CDR1 and CDR2 sequences are MNHEY and SMNVEV (reference sequence). The CDR3 covers 13 residues.

The chain employs TRBV11-2 and TRBJ2-7, with 12 bases fitting TRBD2. V was pared by 0 bases and J by 6 bases, with 9 bases of the junction left unmatched. The CDR3 spans 17 residues. Germline CDR1 and CDR2: SGHAT and FQNNGV. Here the CDR3 reads CASSLDVGTSGYLEQYF. CDR3 DNA: TGTGCCAGCAGCTTAGACGTCGGGACTAGCGGGTATCTCGAGCAGTACTTC.

Concerning this clonotype itself: Given a much more abundant clone one base away, this may be a read error. The genes are TRBV29-1 and TRBJ2-5, with TRBD1 identical over 8 bases. CDR1 is SQVTM, CDR2 ANQGSEA, per germline. This CDR3 has 14 amino acids. Trimming cost V 4 bases and J 11 bases; bases outside gene matches: 15. In nucleotides, the CDR3 is TGCAGCGTTGTAGTCAGGGGGCAATACAATGAGCAGTACTTC. Its translation: CSVVVRGQYNEQYF. Based on the CDR3 plus reference TRBV29-1 and TRBJ2-5, the full variable domain is SAVISQKPSRDICQRGTSLTIQCQVDSQVTMMFWYRQQPGQSLTLIATANQGSEATYESGFVIDKFPISRPNLTFSTLTVSNMSPEDSSIYLCSVVVRGQYNEQYFGPGTRLLVL.

The chain links TRBV18 to TRBJ1-4, with TRBD1 matching 8 bases. V lost 6 bases, J lost 7 bases, and 10 bases stayed unmatched. The germline V gene has CDR1 KGHSH and CDR2 LQKENI. The length of the CDR3 is 15 residues. The CDR3 region is CASSRRQGKFEKLFF. CDR3 DNA: TGTGCCAGCTCGCGGCGACAGGGGAAATTTGAAAAACTGTTTTTT.

The genes are TRBV20-1 and TRBJ2-7, with 9 bases matching TRBD2. The CDR3 consists of 13 residues. After removal of 2 bases from V and 3 bases from J, the junction contained 2 bases not matched to a gene. CDR1 is DFQATT and CDR2 is SNEGSKA in the germline V gene (reference sequence). CDR3 DNA: TGCAGTGCTAGACTAGCGGGGATCTACGAGCAGTACTTC. It specifies CSARLAGIYEQYF.

This clonotype was seen more than once but under ten times. The gene calls are TRBV12-3 or TRBV12-4 and TRBJ1-5; D gene unclear. This CDR3 region has 14 residues. Trimming pared 5 bases from V and 2 bases from J, leaving 10 bases between. CDR3 residues: CASSPLVGNQPQHF. DNA for the CDR3: TGTGCCAGCAGTCCTCTCGTGGGCAATCAGCCCCAGCATTTT.